This T cell receptor (beta chain) was identified in a study of shared clonotypes between healthy human individuals. CD8 memory comprised CD45RO+ plus CCR7-negative CD45RA+ TemRA cells. Sorted-subset replicate PCRs used 150 to 200 ng of genomic DNA. This amount corresponded to 33,000 or so T cell genomes. Libraries were prepared by immunoSEQ multiplex PCR; TCRdb keeps only in-frame clonotypes and omits some of them. The table lists around 120,000 clones, about 66% of them singletons. General study findings and limits: Memory subsets generally showed lower estimated richness than naive subsets.

Germline CDR1 is MDHEN and CDR2 is SYDVKM. With 6 bases clipped from V and 4 bases from J, the junction kept 4 bases outside the gene matches. The CDR3 runs to 13 residues. Points on this clone: Its antigen is still unknown.

The rearrangement joins TRBV28 to TRBJ1-1; 8 bases agree with TRBD1. Sequencing input: memory CD8+ T cells sorted from blood. The sample's subset: CD45RO+ cells pooled with CCR7-negative TemRA cells. The receptor comes from a young woman in good health. CDR3 bases: TGTGCCAGCAGGAGGACAGGGACCACTGAAGCTTTCTTT. It codes for CASRRTGTTEAFF.